This TCR beta chain was identified in a study of blood T cell repertoires in COVID-19. J lost 8 bases, V lost 2 bases, and 12 bases had no gene match. Germline CDR1 and CDR2: MGHDK and SYGVNS. The CDR3 sequence is 16 residues long. Measured with immunoSEQ multiplex PCR; TCRdb has only the in-frame clones, and not every one. Found here are hundreds of thousands of clones, about nine tenths of them singletons; the top ten hold about 6%. This receptor was identified in a woman in her 30s with acute COVID-19. The chain links TRBV25-1 to TRBJ1-2; TRBD1 agrees at 9 bases. Specimen: PBMCs or T cells enriched from blood (not recorded which). CDR3 residues: CASSEHPGQGLGGYTF. CDR3 sequence (DNA): TGTGCCAGCAGTGAACATCCGGGACAGGGACTGGGCGGCTACACCTTC.